This TCR beta chain came from a study of blood T cell repertoires in COVID-19. About the research overall: Researchers got acute and convalescent COVID-19 samples from the United States, Italy and Spain. The analysed material was cDNA or gDNA that came from T cells, B-cell-depleted T cells, or PBMCs.

This clone was seen only a few times. Original processing methods: Estimated nucleated cell counts came from reference gene primer amplification. Libraries were prepared by immunoSEQ multiplex PCR; TCRdb keeps only in-frame clonotypes and omits some of them. V and J calls and clone size are copied from that table; D and trimming were computed from the DNA. This sample carries roughly 100,000 clones, roughly 81% of them seen once, and the ten largest clones take 8% to 10%. In germline, CDR1 is SSHAT, CDR2 FNYEAQ (reference sequence). Trimming pared 5 bases from V and 3 bases from J, leaving 16 bases between. The length of the CDR3 is 16 residues.

This TCR was sampled from a woman in her 70s with acute or convalescent COVID-19. The rearrangement uses TRBV7-7 and TRBJ2-2; D is perhaps TRBD1 (6 bases). Sequences were obtained from peripheral blood. This CDR3 is CASSAGQSLYTGELFF. In DNA, the CDR3 is TGTGCCAGCAGCGCAGGACAGTCTCTCTACACCGGGGAGCTGTTTTTT. Using reference TRBV7-7 and TRBJ2-2 for the parts outside the CDR3, the full variable domain is GAGVSQSPRYKVTKRGQDVTLRCDPISSHATLYWYQQALGQGPEFLTYFNYEAQPDKSGLPSDRFSAERPEGSISTLTIQRTEQRDSAMYRCASSAGQSLYTGELFFGEGSRLTVL.